Listed below are T cell receptor beta chains from one sample, sequenced in a study of CD8 T cells in Susac syndrome. TCRdb re-derived calls from the immunoSEQ multiplex PCR reads in MiXCR, one entry per CDR3 protein. The data contain approximately 150,000 distinct CDR3 sequences, roughly 76% of them singletons. Sequencing was carried out using CD8+ T cells from PBMCs. Source of these receptors: a human donor with multiple sclerosis. Each CDR3 is given with its conserved first and last residue. The D gene is left open where the match is weak. Rows may omit the clone size; those that give it use once, few, many or a size class.

V	size	J	D	DNA	CDR3
TRBV11-1	.	TRBJ1-2	.	TGTGCCAGCAGCTTTAATCCCGGGAGCGATCCAGGGTATTATGGTTTGAGTGGCTACACCTTC	CASSFNPGSDPGYYGLSGYTF
TRBV2	.	TRBJ2-6	TRBD2	TGTGCCAGCAGTGAAGCGCGGGGGATGGGGGCCAACGTCCTGACTTTC	CASSEARGMGANVLTF
TRBV3-1	.	TRBJ1-1	.	TGTGCCAGCAGCCTCGGGGGGGTTTGGACTGAAGCTTTCTTT	CASSLGGVWTEAFF
TRBV5-6	.	TRBJ2-7	.	TGTGCCAGCAGCCCTCAAAATTCATACGAGCAGTACTTC	CASSPQNSYEQYF
TRBV30	.	TRBJ1-2	.	TGTGCCTGGATCGGCGTGGAGGCTAACTATGGCTACACCTTC	CAWIGVEANYGYTF
TRBV12-3/TRBV12-4	.	TRBJ1-5	.	TGTGCCAGCAGTCCTGTGGGACTCCCCGGGCGGCCCCAGCATTTT	CASSPVGLPGRPQHF
TRBV6-1	.	TRBJ2-7	TRBD1	TGTGCCAGCAGACTTGGCCCGGGACAGGGGTACGAGCAGTACTTC	CASRLGPGQGYEQYF
TRBV11-3	.	TRBJ1-2	.	TGTGCCAGCAGCTTAGGTCGGGGGCAATACTATGGCTACACCTTC	CASSLGRGQYYGYTF
TRBV2	.	TRBJ2-7	.	TGTGCCAGCAGTGAAGAGGGGGTTCGGGACAACTCCTACGAGCAGTACTTC	CASSEEGVRDNSYEQYF
TRBV4-1	.	TRBJ1-1	TRBD1	TGCGCCAGCAGCCAATCGCCCAGGGGGCTCCTCACTGAAGCTTTCTTT	CASSQSPRGLLTEAFF
TRBV4-1	once	TRBJ2-3	TRBD2	TGCGCCAGCACCTACGGGGGGGCAGGCGATACGCAGTATTTT	CASTYGGAGDTQYF
TRBV12-3/TRBV12-4	.	TRBJ2-7	.	TGTGCCAGCAGTTTCACGGGGCTCGAGCAGTACTTC	CASSFTGLEQYF
TRBV29-1	.	TRBJ1-3	.	TGCAGCGTTGTCAGTTGGGGGAAGGCTGGAAACACCATATATTTT	CSVVSWGKAGNTIYF
TRBV27	few	TRBJ1-2	.	TGTGCCAGCAGTTTCTCCCATGGCGAGACTACCTATGGCTACACCTTC	CASSFSHGETTYGYTF
TRBV29-1	once	TRBJ2-7	.	TGCAGCGTTGAGGGGAAGGGGCCCTACGAGCAGTACTTC	CSVEGKGPYEQYF
TRBV19	.	TRBJ2-2	.	TGTGCCAGTAGTGTCTGGCAGGAGATCACCGGGGAGCTGTTTTTT	CASSVWQEITGELFF
TRBV6-5	.	TRBJ2-1	.	TGTGCCAGCATTCCCAGGGCGGAAAACAATGAGCAGTTCTTC	CASIPRAENNEQFF
TRBV19	.	TRBJ1-5	.	TGTGCCAGTAGTATAGAGAGGCAGCCCCAGCATTTT	CASSIERQPQHF
TRBV25-1	.	TRBJ2-7	.	TGTGCCAGCAGTGGATGGGGTTTTTACGAGCAGTACTTC	CASSGWGFYEQYF
TRBV7-8	.	TRBJ2-3	TRBD2	TGTGCCAGCAGCCAGGGACTAGCGGAATGGGATACGCAGTATTTT	CASSQGLAEWDTQYF
TRBV20-1	.	TRBJ2-1	TRBD1	TGCAGTGCTAGAATCCCCCCACAGGGGGCGGTTTACAATGAGCAGTTCTTC	CSARIPPQGAVYNEQFF
TRBV2	.	TRBJ2-7	.	TGTGCCAGCATGAGAACCTCCTCTGAGCAGTACTTC	CASMRTSSEQYF
TRBV2	.	TRBJ2-5	.	TGTGCCAGCATCGCAGGGACTGGGACCCAGTACTTC	CASIAGTGTQYF
TRBV4-2	once	TRBJ1-2	.	TGTGCCAGCAGCCAAGGTGGACATGGCTACACCTTC	CASSQGGHGYTF
TRBV7-9	.	TRBJ2-5	.	TGTGCCAGCACCTGGGCCGGGCGGGGAGAGACCCAGTACTTC	CASTWAGRGETQYF
TRBV6-5	.	TRBJ2-7	.	TGTGCCAGCAGTTTATCTCTCCCAGGGGGGTCCGAGCAGTACTTC	CASSLSLPGGSEQYF
TRBV12-3/TRBV12-4	.	TRBJ2-1	TRBD1	TGTGCCAGCAGGAGGGACAGCAACTACAATGAGCAGTTCTTC	CASRRDSNYNEQFF
TRBV4-1	.	TRBJ1-1	.	TGCGCCAGCAGCCAAGCAGCCACAACGAACACTGAAGCTTTCTTT	CASSQAATTNTEAFF
TRBV4-1	.	TRBJ2-7	.	TGCGCCAGCAGCCAAGATGTTTCAGATCTGGGGTCCTACGAGCAGTACTTC	CASSQDVSDLGSYEQYF
TRBV25-1	.	TRBJ1-1	.	TGTGCCAGCAGTTTATCAAGTCCGGGTGCTGAAGCTTTCTTT	CASSLSSPGAEAFF
TRBV7-9	.	TRBJ2-1	.	TGTGCCAGCAGCTTATTCCCCTGGGCCGGCAGCTCCTACAATGAGCAGTTCTTC	CASSLFPWAGSSYNEQFF
TRBV5-4	.	TRBJ1-1	TRBD1	TGTGCCAGCAGCTTAACAGGGGGCCCTGAAGCTTTCTTT	CASSLTGGPEAFF
TRBV24-1	.	TRBJ2-5	.	TGTGCCACCAGTGAGACCGGTGGATTGGAGACCCAGTACTTC	CATSETGGLETQYF
TRBV18	.	TRBJ2-7	.	TGTGCCAGCTCACCACCTTATGGCTACGAGCAGTACTTC	CASSPPYGYEQYF
TRBV24-1	.	TRBJ2-3	.	TGTGCCACCAGTGACACCCTCACAGATACGCAGTATTTT	CATSDTLTDTQYF
TRBV28	few	TRBJ2-3	TRBD1	TGTGCCAGCAGCAGGACAGGGGGCACAGATACGCAGTATTTT	CASSRTGGTDTQYF
TRBV7-9	once	TRBJ1-2	.	TGTGCCAGCAGCTTACCAGGGGCTTATAACTATGGCTACACCTTC	CASSLPGAYNYGYTF
TRBV19	.	TRBJ1-6	.	TGTGCCAGTAGTTATTCGATGGAATTGGCCCTCCACTTT	CASSYSMELALHF
TRBV12-3/TRBV12-4	.	TRBJ1-1	.	TGTGCCAGCAGTCTGGACGCTAACACTGAAGCTTTCTTT	CASSLDANTEAFF
TRBV19	.	TRBJ2-1	TRBD2	TGTGCCAGTAGTATGGGCCTAGCGGTGAATGAGCAGTTCTTC	CASSMGLAVNEQFF
TRBV7-9	.	TRBJ2-5	.	TGTGCCAGCAGCCACCTAGGAGGGGGTCAGGAGACCCAGTACTTC	CASSHLGGGQETQYF
TRBV19	.	TRBJ2-7	.	TGTGCCAGTAGTCCTCTGCTGGGCAGGGGCTACGAGCAGTACTTC	CASSPLLGRGYEQYF
TRBV20-1	.	TRBJ1-4	.	TGCAGTGCTAGGGAAGGAGGTCTGGAACTGTTTTTT	CSAREGGLELFF
TRBV20-1	.	TRBJ2-3	.	TGCAGTGCTAGGGCTAGCTTGGGACGCACAGATACGCAGTATTTT	CSARASLGRTDTQYF
TRBV28	.	TRBJ2-1	.	TGTGCCAGCAGCCCCGTGATTGCTCTCCACAATGAGCAGTTCTTC	CASSPVIALHNEQFF
TRBV21-1	.	TRBJ2-5	.	TGTGCCAGCAGCCCTTGGAGGGAGCGGGAGCCTTGTGATGGAGAGACCCAGTACTTC	CASSPWREREPCDGETQYF
TRBV4-1	.	TRBJ2-2	.	TGCGCCAGCAGCGCGCGGGACAGCTTGAACACCGGGGAGCTGTTTTTT	CASSARDSLNTGELFF
TRBV13	.	TRBJ1-1	TRBD1	TGTGCCAGCAGCCCCCTGGGACAGGGAGGCACTGAAGCTTTCTTT	CASSPLGQGGTEAFF
TRBV19	.	TRBJ1-1	.	TGTGCCAGTAGGACAATGAACACTGAAGCTTTCTTT	CASRTMNTEAFF
TRBV4-1	.	TRBJ2-1	.	TGCGCCAGCAGCCAAGAGAGGTGGTCCTACAATGAGCAGTTCTTC	CASSQERWSYNEQFF
TRBV2	.	TRBJ1-1	.	TGTGCCAGCAGAAGACCCGAGGGCACTGAAGCTTTCTTT	CASRRPEGTEAFF
TRBV18	.	TRBJ2-2	.	TGTGCCAGCTCACCAAGGTCCGCCGGGGAGCTGTTTTTT	CASSPRSAGELFF
TRBV6-5	.	TRBJ2-3	TRBD2	TGTGCCAGCAGTTATACTAGCGGGGGGGAGGCAGATACGCAGTATTTT	CASSYTSGGEADTQYF
TRBV29-1	.	TRBJ2-1	TRBD2	TGCAGCGTCGGTAGCGGGGACTACAATGAGCAGTTCTTC	CSVGSGDYNEQFF
TRBV13	once	TRBJ2-1	.	TGTGCCAGCAGCTTGACCCCGGAGGGGCACAATGAGCAGTTCTTC	CASSLTPEGHNEQFF
TRBV9	.	TRBJ2-5	TRBD2	TGTGCCAGCAGCGTAGGTGCGGGAGGGCCGAAAGAGACCCAGTACTTC	CASSVGAGGPKETQYF